What follows are 29 T cell receptor beta chains derived from one specimen sequenced in a study of Graves' ophthalmopathy and Graves' hyperthyroidism. The TCR beta CDR3 regions underwent amplification from RNA transcripts. First-round RT-PCR relied on HTBI primers, and a second-round multiplex PCR came next. TCRdb re-analysed the multiplex PCR reads in MiXCR, keeping a single row per CDR3 protein. The sample holds approximately 160,000 distinct CDR3 sequences; 30% to 45% are singletons and the top ten take 7.5% to 10%. Material: peripheral blood. These receptors were collected from a man younger than 40 with Graves' ophthalmopathy.

There are many counts of this clonotype. The chain has TRBV10-3 and TRBJ2-7; D is possibly TRBD1 or TRBD2 (5 bases each). The V and J ends lost 10 bases and 6 bases respectively, with 13 bases between them. The CDR3 extends over 11 amino acids. Germline values: CDR1 ENHRY, CDR2 SYGVKD. Here the CDR3 DNA reads TGTGCCACGTTACGGGGCTTCGAGCAGTACTTC. Translation gives CATLRGFEQYF.

This clonotype was detected ten times or more. The V and J genes are TRBV20-1 and TRBJ2-5; 10 bases line up with TRBD2. Looked up from germline, CDR1 is DFQATT and CDR2 is SNEGSKA (reference sequence). The CDR3 totals 16 residues. V lost 0 bases and J lost 5; bases outside the gene matches: 9. In nucleotides, the CDR3 is TGCAGTGCTAGAGATGGGAGCGGGAGGGCCCGCGAGACCCAGTACTTC. Amino acid sequence: CSARDGSGRARETQYF.

In its sample, this clonotype was seen many times. The V gene is TRBV3-1, the J gene TRBJ1-1; D not certain. CDR1 is LGHDT and CDR2 is YNNKEL in the germline V gene (reference sequence). V gave up 3 bases and J gave up 5 bases, with 10 bases separating them. The CDR3 runs to 13 residues. In DNA, the CDR3 is TGTGCCAGCAGCCACCTCACCAGGACTGAAGCTTTCTTT. Translating gives CASSHLTRTEAFF.

This chain joins TRBV10-3 and TRBJ2-5; 8 bases align to TRBD1. The CDR3 sequence is 14 residues long. CDR1 is ENHRY, CDR2 SYGVKD, per germline. The V and J ends lost 0 bases and 5 bases, in that order; junction bases with no gene match: 2. The CDR3 loop reads CAISESGDRETQYF. CDR3 DNA: TGTGCCATCAGTGAGTCGGGGGACAGGGAGACCCAGTACTTC.

A note on this clonotype: The junction shows a germline mismatch at one end, possibly a read error. J is TRBJ2-7 and V is TRBV11-2; 10 bases are shared with TRBD1. Germline V gene sequence: CDR1 SGHAT, CDR2 FQNNGV. This CDR3 spans 16 amino acids. CDR3 in DNA: TGCGCCAGCAGCCAAGCCTCCGGGACAGGGGCTGGCGAGCAGTACTTC. Its translation: CASSQASGTGAGEQYF.

This clonotype was recorded once. The chain employs TRBV6-2 or TRBV6-3 and TRBJ2-2; no firm D call. V gave up 4 bases and J gave up 3 bases, with 12 bases separating them. Germline V gene lookup returns CDR1 MNHEY and CDR2 SVGEGT. This CDR3 spans 15 amino acids. The CDR3 DNA reads as TGTGCCAGCAGTTGGCTGTCCAGTGACACCGGGGAGCTGTTTTTT. As protein: CASSWLSSDTGELFF.

This clonotype was seen at least ten times. The rearrangement joins TRBV4-2 to TRBJ2-5, with TRBD2 matching over 11 bases. The CDR3 runs 18 residues. Trimming cost V 0 bases and J 2 bases; bases outside gene matches: 8. Per the germline V gene, CDR1 is LGHNA and CDR2 is YNFKEQ. The CDR3: CASSQELAGGRRQETQYF. DNA for the CDR3: TGTGCCAGCAGCCAAGAATTAGCGGGAGGGCGTCGGCAAGAGACCCAGTACTTC.

The chain uses TRBV6-1 and TRBJ2-7, with D unclear. In germline, CDR1 is MNHNS, CDR2 SASEGT. The V end lost 7 bases, the J end lost 6 bases, and 19 bases lay between the germline ends. The CDR3 consists of 14 residues. CDR3 coding DNA: TGTGCCAGCATCCCGACTGCAATTTCCGGCGAGCAGTACTTC. Translating it yields CASIPTAISGEQYF.

This clonotype showed up many times. The chain carries TRBV4-1 and TRBJ1-1; D might be TRBD1 (6 bases). V lost 4 bases and J 7 bases, leaving 25 bases between the germline ends. The germline V gene has CDR1 MGHRA and CDR2 YSYEKL. The CDR3 is 17 amino acids. The CDR3 region has the DNA TGCGCCAGCAGCCGGGGATGGGCCGGGACAAGGATCTTTGAAGCTTTCTTT. It encodes CASSRGWAGTRIFEAFF.

This clonotype has ten or more counts. The chain has TRBV14 and TRBJ1-1, with unresolved D. This CDR3 region has 15 residues. CDR1 is SGHDN, CDR2 FVKESK, per germline. V was pared by 4 bases and J by 1 base, with 13 bases between. The CDR3, as DNA: TGTGCCAGCAGCCCTTCCTGGGGAGCGAACACTGAAGCTTTCTTT. Protein product: CASSPSWGANTEAFF.

The chain has TRBV29-1 and TRBJ2-5; D is unclear. There are 12 residues in the CDR3. The V gene lost 7 bases and the J gene lost 4 bases, with 13 bases spanning the gap. Looked up from germline, CDR1 is SQVTM and CDR2 is ANQGSEA. The DNA for the CDR3 is TGCAGCGCCGCAGTACTCCTAGAGACCCAGTACTTC. This translates into CSAAVLLETQYF. The whole variable domain, remainder taken from reference TRBV29-1 and TRBJ2-5, is SAVISQKPSRDICQRGTSLTIQCQVDSQVTMMFWYRQQPGQSLTLIATANQGSEATYESGFVIDKFPISRPNLTFSTLTVSNMSPEDSSIYLCSAAVLLETQYFGPGTRLLVL.

At least ten counts were recorded for this clonotype. The chain recombines TRBV11-1 with TRBJ2-5, with TRBD2 identical over 7 bases. J gave up 5 bases and V 5 bases, and 14 bases lay outside the gene matches. The V gene's germline CDR1 is SGHAT and CDR2 FQDESV (reference sequence). This CDR3 has 16 amino acids. The CDR3 nucleotides are TGTGCCAGCAGCCGAGGGCTAGCGGAGGGCCAGGAGACCCAGTACTTC. The encoded protein is CASSRGLAEGQETQYF. The full variable domain, completed using reference TRBV11-1 and TRBJ2-5, is EAEVAQSPRYKITEKSQAVAFWCDPISGHATLYWYRQILGQGPELLVQFQDESVVDDSQLPKDRFSAERLKGVDSTLKIQPAELGDSAMYLCASSRGLAEGQETQYFGPGTRLLVL.

This clonotype has at least ten counts. The chain employs TRBV20-1 and TRBJ2-5; 8 nucleotides match TRBD1. Germline CDR1 DFQATT, CDR2 SNEGSKA (reference sequence). The CDR3 totals 12 residues. Trimming removed 5 bases from V and 2 bases from J; junction bases left unmatched: 1. The CDR3 protein is CSAWTGQETQYF. Here the CDR3 DNA reads TGCAGTGCTTGGACAGGGCAAGAGACCCAGTACTTC.

This clonotype was recorded many times. The chain links TRBV7-9 to TRBJ2-7; D uncertain. The ends were cut back, 6 bases at V and 5 bases at J, with 14 bases in the middle. The CDR3 runs to 13 residues. CDR1 and CDR2 (germline): SEHNR, FQNEAQ (reference sequence). The CDR3 sequence: CASSIPGVHEQYF. CDR3 nucleotide sequence: TGTGCCAGCAGTATCCCAGGAGTCCACGAGCAGTACTTC.

The V and J genes are TRBV27 and TRBJ1-5; D possibly corresponds to TRBD1 (5 bases). V was shortened by 4 bases and J by 0 bases, with 16 bases between the two germline ends. The CDR3 contains 17 residues. Germline V gene lookup returns CDR1 MNHEY and CDR2 SMNVEV (reference sequence). CDR3 protein: CASSSLKGLYSNQPQHF. Written as DNA, the CDR3 is TGTGCCAGCAGTTCCCTAAAGGGACTCTATAGCAATCAGCCCCAGCATTTT.

This clonotype was recorded at least ten times. The V and J genes are TRBV30 and TRBJ1-2; D perhaps matches TRBD1 (5 bases). This CDR3 region has 13 residues. Germline V CDR1 and CDR2: GTSNPN, SVGIG (reference sequence). V gave up 6 bases and J gave up 4 bases, with 15 bases separating them. CDR3: CACPGRAGYGYTF. CDR3 nucleotides: TGTGCCTGCCCCGGCAGGGCGGGCTATGGCTACACCTTC.

This clonotype was seen at least ten times. The chain carries TRBV6-2 or TRBV6-3 and TRBJ2-7; 8 nucleotides match TRBD1. CDR3 length: 15 residues. The germline V gene has CDR1 MNHEY and CDR2 SVGEGT. J was trimmed by 3 bases and V by 6 bases; bases with no gene match: 10. In DNA form, the CDR3 reads TGTGCCAGCAGCAAGTTGACAGGGGCCCTCTACGAGCAGTACTTC. This gives the protein CASSKLTGALYEQYF.

This clonotype showed up many times. The rearrangement uses TRBV7-9 and TRBJ2-5, with D tentatively TRBD2 (6 bases). Per germline, CDR1 SEHNR and CDR2 FQNEAQ (reference sequence). V lost 5 bases, J lost 4 bases, and 20 bases lay in between. The CDR3 has 16 residues. The CDR3 sequence is CASSPILGLTRETQYF. For the CDR3, the DNA is TGTGCCAGCAGCCCGATACTCGGACTAACCAGAGAGACCCAGTACTTC.

This clonotype was seen many times. The chain combines TRBV7-2 with TRBJ2-5, with TRBD2 identical over 8 bases. V was pared by 11 bases and J by 10 bases, with 18 bases of the junction left unmatched. Germline V gene data show CDR1 as SGHTA and CDR2 as FQGNSA. This CDR3 comprises 14 residues. The CDR3 loop reads CAGNPGGAALGQYF. CDR3 DNA: TGTGCCGGGAACCCCGGGGGGGCAGCCCTAGGCCAGTACTTC.

This clonotype was picked up a small number of times. V is TRBV12-3 or TRBV12-4 and J is TRBJ1-1; D gene ambiguous. The length of the CDR3 is 13 residues. V lost 1 base and J 10 bases, leaving 13 bases between the germline ends. The CDR3 here is CASSLGTGSGAFF. CDR3 nucleotide sequence: TGTGCCAGCAGTTTAGGGACGGGCAGCGGAGCTTTCTTT.

The chain recombines TRBV6-1 with TRBJ1-5; D gene ambiguous. Germline loops: CDR1 MNHNS, CDR2 SASEGT. The CDR3 covers 16 residues. Trimming shortened V by 7 bases and J by 0 bases, and 16 bases separated the two germline ends. The CDR3 sequence: CASTPYGGYSNQPQHF. DNA of the CDR3: TGTGCCAGCACCCCCTATGGCGGCTATAGCAATCAGCCCCAGCATTTT.

This clonotype was detected many times. V is TRBV14 and J is TRBJ2-7, with 11 bases that match TRBD2. Per germline, CDR1 SGHDN and CDR2 FVKESK. V shed 5 bases and J 2 bases; nucleotides not matched to a gene: 5. This CDR3 region has 15 residues. CDR3 sequence reads: CASSEGSGRAYEQYF. CDR3 DNA: TGTGCCAGCAGCGAAGGTAGCGGGAGGGCCTACGAGCAGTACTTC.

This clonotype was seen repeatedly, ten times or more. The chain has TRBV7-8 and TRBJ1-2, with 12 bases that match TRBD1. Per germline, CDR1 SGHVS and CDR2 FQNEAQ. The CDR3 is 16 residues long. V trimming: 5 bases; J trimming: 4 bases; junction bases outside the gene matches: 8. Here the CDR3 DNA reads TGTGCCAGCAGCCCGATGGGACAGGGGGCAATCTATGGCTACACCTTC. Translation gives CASSPMGQGAIYGYTF.

This chain joins TRBV20-1 and TRBJ1-1; no firm D call. CDR1 is DFQATT and CDR2 is SNEGSKA in the germline V gene (reference sequence). This CDR3 has 11 amino acids. The CDR3 region has the DNA TGCAGCGTGAAGATGGGCACTGAAGCTTTCTTT. Residues: CSVKMGTEAFF.

This clonotype turned up a few times. V and J are TRBV11-3 and TRBJ2-7, with D possibly TRBD2 on 5 matching bases. This CDR3 has 15 amino acids. Germline lookup yields CDR1 SGHNT and CDR2 YENEEA. The V and J ends lost 6 bases and 2 bases respectively, with 17 bases between them. CDR3: CASSTDSVRTYEQYF. In DNA form, the CDR3 reads TGTGCCAGCAGTACGGACTCCGTAAGGACCTACGAGCAGTACTTC.

The table lists this clonotype with many counts. V and J are TRBV13 and TRBJ1-1, with TRBD1 matching over 10 bases. CDR1 PRHDT and CDR2 FYEKMQ come from the germline V gene (reference sequence). The junction had 10 bases not matched to a gene; V was cut back by 5 bases and J by 1 base. CDR3 length: 17 residues. Here the CDR3 DNA reads TGTGCCAGCAGCCTAAGAGACAGGGGGCGGGAGAACACTGAAGCTTTCTTT. This codes for CASSLRDRGRENTEAFF. The whole variable domain, filled in from reference TRBV13 and TRBJ1-1, reads AAGVIQSPRHLIKEKRETATLKCYPIPRHDTVYWYQQGPGQDPQFLISFYEKMQSDKGSIPDRFSAQQFSDYHSELNMSSLELGDSALYFCASSLRDRGRENTEAFFGQGTRLTVV.

With regard to this clonotype: One end of the junction is discordant with germline, which a read error may explain. The chain combines TRBV7-2 with TRBJ2-5; TRBD2 aligns across 11 bases. This CDR3 is built from 15 residues. Germline loops: CDR1 SGHTA, CDR2 FQGNSA. The CDR3 DNA reads as TGTGCCAGCAGCCTAGCGGGGGGTACTCAAGAGACCCAGTACTTC. The encoded protein is CASSLAGGTQETQYF.

This clonotype was recorded many times. This chain uses TRBV29-1 with TRBJ1-2, with D unresolved. The V gene lost 6 bases and the J gene lost 4 bases, with 15 bases spanning the gap. This CDR3 contains 13 residues. From germline, CDR1 is SQVTM and CDR2 ANQGSEA. As DNA, the CDR3 is TGCAGCGTAGAGGAGTACTCCTCCTATGGCTACACCTTC. Encoded protein: CSVEEYSSYGYTF.

The genes are TRBV2 and TRBJ1-1; 8 nucleotides agree with TRBD1. The trim removed 6 bases at V and 9 bases at J, leaving 9 bases unmatched. CDR1 and CDR2 from the germline V gene are SNHLY and FYNNEI. This CDR3 is 13 amino acids long. Here the CDR3 reads CASSQRDRSKAFF. CDR3 DNA sequence: TGTGCCAGCAGCCAAAGGGACAGGTCAAAAGCTTTCTTT.